This T cell receptor (beta chain) emerged from a study of blood T cell repertoires in COVID-19. Study information: PBMCs, B-cell-depleted T cells, or T cells provided the cDNA or gDNA that made up the material.

There are 14 residues in the CDR3. V was shortened by 8 bases and J by 0 bases, with 11 bases between the two germline ends. Germline lookup yields CDR1 SEHNR and CDR2 FQNEAQ (reference sequence). As originally analysed: Nucleated cell number was recorded as an estimate derived from reference gene primer amplification. The table came from immunoSEQ multiplex PCR; TCRdb's copy has only in-frame clones and leaves some out. That table gives V, J and clone size, and the DNA gave D and trimming. The data hold more than 250,000 clones, with over 70% observed a single time. The chain has TRBV7-9 and TRBJ1-3; D remains ambiguous. The TCR was taken from a woman aged 50 to 60 with acute or convalescent COVID-19. Sequencing input: peripheral blood. In nucleotides, the CDR3 is TGTGCCAGCGGCCGAGGGAGCTCTGGAAACACCATATATTTT. This encodes CASGRGSSGNTIYF.